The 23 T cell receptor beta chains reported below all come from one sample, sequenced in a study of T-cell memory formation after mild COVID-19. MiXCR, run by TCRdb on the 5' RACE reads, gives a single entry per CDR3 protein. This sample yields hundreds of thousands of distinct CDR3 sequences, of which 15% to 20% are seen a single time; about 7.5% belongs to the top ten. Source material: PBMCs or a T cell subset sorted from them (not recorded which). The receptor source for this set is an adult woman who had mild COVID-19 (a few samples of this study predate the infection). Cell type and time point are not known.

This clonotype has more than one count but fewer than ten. Here the CDR3 DNA reads TGTGCCAGCAGTTTCAGGGATTATGGCTACACCTTC. Translating gives CASSFRDYGYTF. This rearrangement joins TRBV12-3 or TRBV12-4 to TRBJ1-2; possibly TRBD1 for D (5 bases). The CDR3 covers 12 residues. V was shortened by 3 bases and J by 5 bases, with 7 bases between the two germline ends.

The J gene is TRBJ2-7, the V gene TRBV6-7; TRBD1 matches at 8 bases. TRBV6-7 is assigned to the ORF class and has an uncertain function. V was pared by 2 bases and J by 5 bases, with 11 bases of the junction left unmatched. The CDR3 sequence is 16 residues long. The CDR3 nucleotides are TGTGCCAGCAGTTACCGCACAGGGGGAGAATCCCACGAGCAGTACTTC. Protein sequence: CASSYRTGGESHEQYF.

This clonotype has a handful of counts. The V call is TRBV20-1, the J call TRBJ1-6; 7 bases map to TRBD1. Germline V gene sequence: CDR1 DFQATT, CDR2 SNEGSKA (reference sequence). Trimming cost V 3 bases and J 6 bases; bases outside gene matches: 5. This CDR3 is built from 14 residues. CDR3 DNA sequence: TGCAGTGCTAGTATAGGGGGCAGTAATTCACCCCTCCACTTT. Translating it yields CSASIGGSNSPLHF.

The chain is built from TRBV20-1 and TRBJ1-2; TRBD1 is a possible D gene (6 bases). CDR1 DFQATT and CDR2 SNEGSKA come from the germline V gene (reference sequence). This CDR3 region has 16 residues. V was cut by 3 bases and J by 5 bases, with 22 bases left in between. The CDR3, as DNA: TGCAGTGCTAGCGCGACAGGAATTCCAGGAAAGTATGGCTACACCTTC. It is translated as CSASATGIPGKYGYTF.

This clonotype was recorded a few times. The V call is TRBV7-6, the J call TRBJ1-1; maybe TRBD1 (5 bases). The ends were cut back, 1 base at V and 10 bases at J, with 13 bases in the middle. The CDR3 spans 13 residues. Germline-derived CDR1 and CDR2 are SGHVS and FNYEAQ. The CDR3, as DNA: TGTGCCAGCAGCTTAGACGGACGGGGGAGAGCTTTCTTT. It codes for CASSLDGRGRAFF.

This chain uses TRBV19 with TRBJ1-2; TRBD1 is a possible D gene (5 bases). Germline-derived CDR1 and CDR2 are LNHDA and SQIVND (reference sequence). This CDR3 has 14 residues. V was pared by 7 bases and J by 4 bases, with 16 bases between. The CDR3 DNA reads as TGTGCCAGTAACAATCCAGGGATCCTCTATGGCTACACCTTC. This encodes CASNNPGILYGYTF.

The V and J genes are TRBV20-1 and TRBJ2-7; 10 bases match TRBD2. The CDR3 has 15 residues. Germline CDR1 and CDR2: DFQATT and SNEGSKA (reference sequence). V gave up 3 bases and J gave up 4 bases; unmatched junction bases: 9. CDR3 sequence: CSASPVAGGLYEQYF. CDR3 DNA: TGCAGTGCTAGCCCTGTAGCGGGAGGCCTGTACGAGCAGTACTTC.

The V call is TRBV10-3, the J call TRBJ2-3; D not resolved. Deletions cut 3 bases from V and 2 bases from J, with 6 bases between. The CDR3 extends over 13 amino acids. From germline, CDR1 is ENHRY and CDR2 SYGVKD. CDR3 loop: CAISDGYTDTQYF. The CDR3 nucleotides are TGTGCCATCAGTGACGGTTACACAGATACGCAGTATTTT.

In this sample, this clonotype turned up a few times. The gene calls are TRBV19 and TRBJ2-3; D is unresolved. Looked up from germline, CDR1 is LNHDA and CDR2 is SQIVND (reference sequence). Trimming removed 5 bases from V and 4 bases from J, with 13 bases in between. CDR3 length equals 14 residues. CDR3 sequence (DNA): TGTGCCAGTAGTCGAGCCGCCACGGCAGATACGCAGTATTTT. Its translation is CASSRAATADTQYF.

CDR3: CASSQAQVDGYTF. CDR3 in DNA: TGTGCCAGCAGCCAAGCACAGGTCGATGGCTACACCTTC. This chain connects TRBV3-1 to TRBJ1-2; a weak D match, TRBD1 (5 bases). Trimming stripped 1 base from V and 6 bases from J, with 9 bases between. The germline V gene encodes CDR1 LGHDT and CDR2 YNNKEL (reference sequence). The CDR3 covers 13 residues.

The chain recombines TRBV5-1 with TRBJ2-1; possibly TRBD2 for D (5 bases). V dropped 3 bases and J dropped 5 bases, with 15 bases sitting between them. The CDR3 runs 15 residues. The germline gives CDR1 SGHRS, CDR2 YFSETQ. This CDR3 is CASSSIAWVNNEQFF. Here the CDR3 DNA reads TGCGCCAGCAGCTCCATAGCGTGGGTTAACAATGAGCAGTTCTTC.

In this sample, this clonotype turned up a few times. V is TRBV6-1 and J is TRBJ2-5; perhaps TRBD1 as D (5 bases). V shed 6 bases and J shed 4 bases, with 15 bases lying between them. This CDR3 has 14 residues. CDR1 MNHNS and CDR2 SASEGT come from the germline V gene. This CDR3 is CASRDGSRAETQYF. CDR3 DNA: TGTGCCAGCAGGGACGGGTCCAGGGCAGAGACCCAGTACTTC.

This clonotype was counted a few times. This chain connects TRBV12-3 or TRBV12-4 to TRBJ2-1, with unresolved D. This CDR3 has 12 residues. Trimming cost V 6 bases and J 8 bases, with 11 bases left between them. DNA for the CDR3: TGTGCCAGCAGGGACCTTGGTGATGAGCAGTTCTTC. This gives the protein CASRDLGDEQFF.

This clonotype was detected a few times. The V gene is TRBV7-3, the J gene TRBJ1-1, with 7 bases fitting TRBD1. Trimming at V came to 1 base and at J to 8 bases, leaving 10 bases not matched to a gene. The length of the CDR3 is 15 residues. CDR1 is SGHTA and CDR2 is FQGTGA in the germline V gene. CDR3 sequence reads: CASSLRETGAPEAFF. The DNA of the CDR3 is TGTGCCAGCAGCTTAAGAGAAACAGGGGCCCCCGAAGCTTTCTTT.

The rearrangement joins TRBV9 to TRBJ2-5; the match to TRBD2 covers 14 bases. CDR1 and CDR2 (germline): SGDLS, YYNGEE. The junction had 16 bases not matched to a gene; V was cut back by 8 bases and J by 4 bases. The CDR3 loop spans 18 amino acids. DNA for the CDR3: TGTGCCAGTGCCGTAGGATTGGGACTAGCGGGAGTATCAGAGACCCAGTACTTC. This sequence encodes CASAVGLGLAGVSETQYF.

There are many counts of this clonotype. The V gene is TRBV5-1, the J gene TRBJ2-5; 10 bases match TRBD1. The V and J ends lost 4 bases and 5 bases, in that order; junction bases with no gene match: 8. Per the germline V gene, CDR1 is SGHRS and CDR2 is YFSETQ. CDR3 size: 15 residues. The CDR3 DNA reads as TGCGCCAGCAGCGCAAGACAGGGGGCGAGGGAGACCCAGTACTTC. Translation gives CASSARQGARETQYF.

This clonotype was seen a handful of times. The CDR3 here is CASSLVTGLDEQFF. DNA of the CDR3: TGTGCCAGCAGCCTCGTCACGGGTTTGGATGAGCAGTTCTTC. The rearrangement joins TRBV7-9 to TRBJ2-1; unclear D gene. The CDR3 runs 14 residues. Germline V gives CDR1 SEHNR, CDR2 FQNEAQ (reference sequence). The V end lost 5 bases, the J end lost 8 bases, and 16 bases lay between the germline ends.

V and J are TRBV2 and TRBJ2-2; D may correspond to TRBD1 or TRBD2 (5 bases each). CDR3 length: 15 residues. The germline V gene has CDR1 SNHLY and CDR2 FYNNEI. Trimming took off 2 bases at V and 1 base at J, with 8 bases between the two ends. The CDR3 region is CASSESGRNTGELFF. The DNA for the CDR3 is TGTGCCAGCAGTGAATCAGGGAGGAACACCGGGGAGCTGTTTTTT.

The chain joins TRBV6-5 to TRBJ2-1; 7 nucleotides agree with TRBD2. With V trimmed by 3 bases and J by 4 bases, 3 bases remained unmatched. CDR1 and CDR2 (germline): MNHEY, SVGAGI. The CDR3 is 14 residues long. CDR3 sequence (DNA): TGTGCCAGCAGTTATGGCGGGAGATACAATGAGCAGTTCTTC. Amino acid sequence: CASSYGGRYNEQFF.

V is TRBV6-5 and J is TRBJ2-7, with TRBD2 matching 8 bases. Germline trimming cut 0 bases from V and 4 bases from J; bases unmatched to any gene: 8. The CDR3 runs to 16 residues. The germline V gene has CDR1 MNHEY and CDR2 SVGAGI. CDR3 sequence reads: CASSYSEGLEGYEQYF. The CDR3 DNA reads TGTGCCAGCAGTTACTCGGAGGGACTAGAGGGTTACGAGCAGTACTTC.

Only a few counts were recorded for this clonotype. CDR3: CATSDLHPSDTDTQYF. CDR3 DNA: TGTGCCACCAGTGATTTGCACCCATCGGACACAGATACGCAGTATTTT. The chain combines TRBV24-1 with TRBJ2-3; D gene unclear. The CDR3 length is 16 residues. The V end lost 0 bases, the J end lost 2 bases, and 11 bases lay between the germline ends. Germline lookup yields CDR1 KGHDR and CDR2 SFDVKD.

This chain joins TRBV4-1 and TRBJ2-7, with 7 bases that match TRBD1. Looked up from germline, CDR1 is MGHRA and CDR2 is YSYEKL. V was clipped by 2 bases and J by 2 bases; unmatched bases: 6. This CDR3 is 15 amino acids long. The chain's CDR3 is CASSQPGQRTYEQYF. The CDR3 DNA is TGCGCCAGCAGCCAACCGGGACAGCGAACCTACGAGCAGTACTTC.

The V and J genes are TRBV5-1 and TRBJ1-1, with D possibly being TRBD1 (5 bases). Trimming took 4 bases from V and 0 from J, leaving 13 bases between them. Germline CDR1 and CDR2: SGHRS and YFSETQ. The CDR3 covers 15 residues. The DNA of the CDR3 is TGCGCCAGCAGCGATCATAGAGGGGTGAACACTGAAGCTTTCTTT. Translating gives CASSDHRGVNTEAFF.